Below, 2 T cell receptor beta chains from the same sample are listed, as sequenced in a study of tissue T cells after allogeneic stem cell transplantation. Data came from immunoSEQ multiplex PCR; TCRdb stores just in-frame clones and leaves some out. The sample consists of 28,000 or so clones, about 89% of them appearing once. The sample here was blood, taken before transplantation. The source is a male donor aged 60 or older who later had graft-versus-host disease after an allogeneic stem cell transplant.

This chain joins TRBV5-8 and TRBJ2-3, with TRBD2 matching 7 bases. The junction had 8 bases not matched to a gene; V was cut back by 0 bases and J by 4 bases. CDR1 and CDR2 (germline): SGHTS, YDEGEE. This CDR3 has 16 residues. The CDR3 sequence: CASSLAIRLAADTQYF. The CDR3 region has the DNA TGTGCCAGCAGCTTGGCCATAAGGCTAGCGGCAGATACGCAGTATTTT.

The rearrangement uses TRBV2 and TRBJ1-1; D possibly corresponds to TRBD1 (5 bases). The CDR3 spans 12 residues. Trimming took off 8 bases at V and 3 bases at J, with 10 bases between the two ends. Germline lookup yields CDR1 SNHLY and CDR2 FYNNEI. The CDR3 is CASVRGDTEAFF. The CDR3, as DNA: TGTGCCAGCGTAAGAGGGGACACTGAAGCTTTCTTT.